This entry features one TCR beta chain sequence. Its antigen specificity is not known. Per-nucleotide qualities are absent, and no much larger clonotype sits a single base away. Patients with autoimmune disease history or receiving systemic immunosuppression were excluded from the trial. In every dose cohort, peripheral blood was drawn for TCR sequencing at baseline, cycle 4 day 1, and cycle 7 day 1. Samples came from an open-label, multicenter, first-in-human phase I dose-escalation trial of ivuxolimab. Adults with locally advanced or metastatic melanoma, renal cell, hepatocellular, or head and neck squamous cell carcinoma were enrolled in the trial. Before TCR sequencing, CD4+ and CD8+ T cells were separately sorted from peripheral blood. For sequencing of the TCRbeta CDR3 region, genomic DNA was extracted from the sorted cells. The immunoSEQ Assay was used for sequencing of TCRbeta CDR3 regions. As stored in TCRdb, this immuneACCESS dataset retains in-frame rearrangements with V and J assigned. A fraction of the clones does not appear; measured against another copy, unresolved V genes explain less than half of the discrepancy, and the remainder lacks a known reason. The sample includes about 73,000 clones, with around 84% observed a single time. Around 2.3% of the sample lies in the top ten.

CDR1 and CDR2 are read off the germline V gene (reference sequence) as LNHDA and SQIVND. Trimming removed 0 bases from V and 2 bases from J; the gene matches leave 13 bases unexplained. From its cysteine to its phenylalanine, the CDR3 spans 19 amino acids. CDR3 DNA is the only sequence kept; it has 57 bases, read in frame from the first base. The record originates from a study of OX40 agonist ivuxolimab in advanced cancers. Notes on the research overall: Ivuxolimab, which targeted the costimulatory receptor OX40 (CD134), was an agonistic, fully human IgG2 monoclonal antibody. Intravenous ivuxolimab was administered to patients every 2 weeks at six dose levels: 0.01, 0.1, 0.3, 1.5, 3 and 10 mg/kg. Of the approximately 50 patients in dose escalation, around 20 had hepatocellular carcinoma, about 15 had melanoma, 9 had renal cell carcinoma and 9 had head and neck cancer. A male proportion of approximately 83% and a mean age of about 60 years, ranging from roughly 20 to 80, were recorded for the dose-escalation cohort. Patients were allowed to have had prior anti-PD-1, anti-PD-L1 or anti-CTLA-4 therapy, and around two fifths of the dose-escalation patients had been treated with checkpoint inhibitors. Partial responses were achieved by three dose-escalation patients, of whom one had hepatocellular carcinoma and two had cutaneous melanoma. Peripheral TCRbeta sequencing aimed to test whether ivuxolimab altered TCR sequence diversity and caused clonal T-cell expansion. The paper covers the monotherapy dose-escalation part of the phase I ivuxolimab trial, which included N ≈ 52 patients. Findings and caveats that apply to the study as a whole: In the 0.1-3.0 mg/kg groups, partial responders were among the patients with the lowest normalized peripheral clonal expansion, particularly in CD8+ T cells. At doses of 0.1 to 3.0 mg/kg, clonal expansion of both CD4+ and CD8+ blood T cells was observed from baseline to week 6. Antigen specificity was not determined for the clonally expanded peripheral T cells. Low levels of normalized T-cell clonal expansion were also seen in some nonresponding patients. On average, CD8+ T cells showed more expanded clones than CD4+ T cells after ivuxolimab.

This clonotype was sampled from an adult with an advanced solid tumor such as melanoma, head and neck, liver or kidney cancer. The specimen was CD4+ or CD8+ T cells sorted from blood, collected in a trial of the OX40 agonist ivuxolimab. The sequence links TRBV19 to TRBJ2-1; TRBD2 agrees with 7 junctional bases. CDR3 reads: CASSIDPLPSGNTYNEQFF. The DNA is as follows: TGTGCCAGTAGTATAGATCCCCTCCCCAGCGGGAACACCTACAATGAGCAGTTCTTC.